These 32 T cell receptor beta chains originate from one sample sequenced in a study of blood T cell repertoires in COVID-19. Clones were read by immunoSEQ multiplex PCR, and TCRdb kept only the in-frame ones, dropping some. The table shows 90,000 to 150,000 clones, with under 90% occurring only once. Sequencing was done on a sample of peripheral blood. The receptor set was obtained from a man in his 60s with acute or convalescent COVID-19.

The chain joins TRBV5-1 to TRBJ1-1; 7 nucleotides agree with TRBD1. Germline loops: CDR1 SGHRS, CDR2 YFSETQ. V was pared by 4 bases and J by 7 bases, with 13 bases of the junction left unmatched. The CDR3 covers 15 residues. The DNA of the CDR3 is TGCGCCAGCAGCCCGCGACAGGGTAACATAAATGAAGCTTTCTTT. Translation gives CASSPRQGNINEAFF.

The CDR3 DNA reads TGTGCCAGCAGCTCTTGGGGCGGCGCGGGGACCTACGAGCAGTACTTC. The encoded protein is CASSSWGGAGTYEQYF. The chain recombines TRBV5-6 with TRBJ2-7; a weak D match, TRBD2 (6 bases). Per the germline V gene, CDR1 is SGHDT and CDR2 is YYEEEE. The CDR3 covers 16 residues. V was pared by 3 bases and J by 2 bases, with 18 bases between. Full variable domain (missing parts from reference TRBV5-6 and TRBJ2-7): DAGVTQSPTHLIKTRGQQVTLRCSPKSGHDTVSWYQQALGQGPQFIFQYYEEEERQRGNFPDRFSGHQFPNYSSELNVNALLLGDSALYLCASSSWGGAGTYEQYFGPGTRLTVT.

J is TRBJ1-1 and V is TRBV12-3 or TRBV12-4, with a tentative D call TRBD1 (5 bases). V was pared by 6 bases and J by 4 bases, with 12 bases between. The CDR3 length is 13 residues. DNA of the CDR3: TGTGCCAGCAGCCCCGGGGGGGGCACTGAAGCTTTCTTT. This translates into CASSPGGGTEAFF.

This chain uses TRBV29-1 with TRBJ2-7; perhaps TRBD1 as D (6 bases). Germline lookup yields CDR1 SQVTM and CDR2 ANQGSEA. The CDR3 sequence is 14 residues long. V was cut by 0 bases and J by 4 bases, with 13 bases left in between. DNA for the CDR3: TGCAGCGTTGAAGATCCCGGGACACCGTACGAGCAGTACTTC. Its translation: CSVEDPGTPYEQYF.

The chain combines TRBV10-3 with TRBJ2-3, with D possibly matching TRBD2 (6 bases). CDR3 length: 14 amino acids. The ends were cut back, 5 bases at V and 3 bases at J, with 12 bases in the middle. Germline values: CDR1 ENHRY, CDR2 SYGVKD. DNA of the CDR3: TGTGCCATCAGTCGGGGACTGTCGACAGATACGCAGTATTTT. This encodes CAISRGLSTDTQYF.

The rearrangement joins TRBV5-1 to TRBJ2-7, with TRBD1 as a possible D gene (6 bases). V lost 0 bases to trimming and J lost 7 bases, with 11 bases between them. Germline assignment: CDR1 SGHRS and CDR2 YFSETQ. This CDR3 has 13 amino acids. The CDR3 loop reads CASSLGYGQEQYF. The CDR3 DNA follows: TGCGCCAGCAGCTTGGGATACGGACAGGAGCAGTACTTC.

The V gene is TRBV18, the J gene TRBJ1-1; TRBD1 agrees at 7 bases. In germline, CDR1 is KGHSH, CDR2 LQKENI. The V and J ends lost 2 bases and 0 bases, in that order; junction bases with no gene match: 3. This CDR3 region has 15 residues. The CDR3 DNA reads TGTGCCAGCTCACCATCACAGGGGTTGAACACTGAAGCTTTCTTT. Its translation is CASSPSQGLNTEAFF.

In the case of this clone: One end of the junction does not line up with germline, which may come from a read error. The CDR3 is CASSSGKGQVNLPVF. The CDR3 nucleotides read TGTGCCAGCAGCTCCGGGAAAGGGCAGGTCAACCTCCCGGTATTC. This chain uses TRBV7-9 with TRBJ2-7; D is perhaps TRBD2 (5 bases). Germline values: CDR1 SEHNR, CDR2 FQNEAQ (reference sequence). CDR3 length: 15 residues.

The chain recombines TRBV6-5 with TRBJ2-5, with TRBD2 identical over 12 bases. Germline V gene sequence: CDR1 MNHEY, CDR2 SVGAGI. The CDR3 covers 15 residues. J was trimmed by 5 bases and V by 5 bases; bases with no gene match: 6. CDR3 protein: CASSRTSGESETQYF. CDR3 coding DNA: TGTGCCAGCAGTCGGACTAGCGGGGAGTCCGAGACCCAGTACTTC.

The CDR3, as DNA: TGTGCCAGCGGGAGGCTAGCGGGAGGACGGGAGACCCAGTACTTC. This translates into CASGRLAGGRETQYF. V usage is TRBV9 and J usage is TRBJ2-5; TRBD2 agrees at 11 bases. After removal of 7 bases from V and 5 bases from J, the junction contained 10 bases not matched to a gene. The CDR3 extends over 15 amino acids. CDR1 is SGDLS and CDR2 is YYNGEE in the germline V gene. Variable domain in full (rest from reference TRBV9 and TRBJ2-5): DSGVTQTPKHLITATGQRVTLRCSPRSGDLSVYWYQQSLDQGLQFLIQYYNGEERAKGNILERFSAQQFPDLHSELNLSSLELGDSALYFCASGRLAGGRETQYFGPGTRLLVL.

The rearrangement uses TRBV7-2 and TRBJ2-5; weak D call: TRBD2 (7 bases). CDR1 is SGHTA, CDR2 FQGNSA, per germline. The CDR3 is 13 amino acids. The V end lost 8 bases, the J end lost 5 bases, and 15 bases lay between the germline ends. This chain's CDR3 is CASAFGGQETQYF. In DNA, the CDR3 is TGTGCCAGCGCCTTCGGGGGGCAGGAGACCCAGTACTTC.

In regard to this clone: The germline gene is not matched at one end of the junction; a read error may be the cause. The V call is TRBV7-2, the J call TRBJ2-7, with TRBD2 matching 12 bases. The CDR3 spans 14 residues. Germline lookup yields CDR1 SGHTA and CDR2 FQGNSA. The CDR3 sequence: CASSLAGGSHEQYF. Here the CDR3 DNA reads TGTGCCAGCAGCCTAGCGGGAGGGTCCCACGAGCAGTACTTC.

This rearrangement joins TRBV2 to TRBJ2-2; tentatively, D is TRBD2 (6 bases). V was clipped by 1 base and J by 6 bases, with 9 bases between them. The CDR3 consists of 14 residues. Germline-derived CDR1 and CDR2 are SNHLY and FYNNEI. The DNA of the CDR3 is TGTGCCAGCAGTGAAGTCGGGGGAGCCGGGGAGCTGTTTTTT. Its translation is CASSEVGGAGELFF.

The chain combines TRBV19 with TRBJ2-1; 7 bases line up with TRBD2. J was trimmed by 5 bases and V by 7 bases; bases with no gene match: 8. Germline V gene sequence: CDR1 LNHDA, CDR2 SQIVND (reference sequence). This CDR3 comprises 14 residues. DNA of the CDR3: TGTGCCAGTAACCCGGCTAGCGGTAACAATGAGCAGTTCTTC. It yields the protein CASNPASGNNEQFF.

The CDR3 loop reads CASSSGQGYGYTF. The CDR3 DNA is TGTGCCAGCAGCTCTGGACAGGGCTATGGCTACACCTTC. The V gene is TRBV7-2, the J gene TRBJ1-2, with TRBD1 matching over 8 bases. CDR1 and CDR2 (germline): SGHTA, FQGNSA. V was clipped by 4 bases and J by 4 bases; unmatched bases: 2. The CDR3 spans 13 residues. The full variable domain, with the rest looked up from reference TRBV7-2 and TRBJ1-2, is GAGVSQSPSNKVTEKGKDVELRCDPISGHTALYWYRQSLGQGLEFLIYFQGNSAPDKSGLPSDRFSAERTGGSVSTLTIQRTQQEDSAVYLCASSSGQGYGYTFGSGTRLTVV.

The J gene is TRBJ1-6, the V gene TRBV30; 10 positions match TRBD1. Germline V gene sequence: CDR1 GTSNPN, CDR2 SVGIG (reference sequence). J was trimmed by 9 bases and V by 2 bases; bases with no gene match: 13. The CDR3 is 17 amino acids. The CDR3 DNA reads TGTGCCTGGAGTCCGGAGACAGGGGGCGTATCAACTTCACCCCTCCACTTT. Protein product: CAWSPETGGVSTSPLHF. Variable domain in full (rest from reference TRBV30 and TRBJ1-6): SQTIHQWPATLVQPVGSPLSLECTVEGTSNPNLYWYRQAAGRGLQLLFYSVGIGQISSEVPQNLSASRPQDRQFILSSKKLLLSDSGFYLCAWSPETGGVSTSPLHFGNGTRLTVT.

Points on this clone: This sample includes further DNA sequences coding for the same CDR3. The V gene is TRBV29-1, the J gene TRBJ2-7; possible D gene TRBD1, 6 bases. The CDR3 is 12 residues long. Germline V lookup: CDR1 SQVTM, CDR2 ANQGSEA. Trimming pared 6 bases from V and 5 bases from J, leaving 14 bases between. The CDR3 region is CSVRQGSHEQYF. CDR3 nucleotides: TGCAGCGTCCGGCAGGGGTCCCACGAGCAGTACTTC.

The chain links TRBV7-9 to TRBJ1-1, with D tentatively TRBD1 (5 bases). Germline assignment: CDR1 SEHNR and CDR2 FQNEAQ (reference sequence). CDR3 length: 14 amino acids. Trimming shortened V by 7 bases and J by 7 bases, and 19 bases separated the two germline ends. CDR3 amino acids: CASIPSQDPLEAFF. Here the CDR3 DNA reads TGTGCCAGCATTCCCTCACAGGACCCCCTTGAAGCTTTCTTT.

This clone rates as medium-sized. For the CDR3, the DNA is TGTGCCAGCAGCTTAGGTCGTCGGGGACTAGTCACCCACAATGAGCAGTTCTTC. Protein sequence: CASSLGRRGLVTHNEQFF. The chain is built from TRBV7-9 and TRBJ2-1; 8 bases are shared with TRBD2. V shed 1 base, J shed 5 bases, and the junction held 13 bases outside the gene matches. Germline CDR1 reads SEHNR; CDR2 reads FQNEAQ (reference sequence). This CDR3 region has 18 residues.

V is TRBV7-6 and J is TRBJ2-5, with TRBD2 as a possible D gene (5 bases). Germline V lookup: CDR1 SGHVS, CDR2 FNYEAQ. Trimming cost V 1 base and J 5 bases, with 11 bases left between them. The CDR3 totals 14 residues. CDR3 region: CASSLEAGEETQYF. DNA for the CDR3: TGTGCCAGCAGCTTAGAGGCGGGTGAGGAGACCCAGTACTTC.

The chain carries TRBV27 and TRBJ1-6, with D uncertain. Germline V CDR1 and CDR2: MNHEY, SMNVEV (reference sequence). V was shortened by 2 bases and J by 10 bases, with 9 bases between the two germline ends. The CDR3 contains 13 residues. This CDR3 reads CASSLEGYSPLHF. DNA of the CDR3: TGTGCCAGCAGTTTAGAGGGTTACTCACCCCTCCACTTT.

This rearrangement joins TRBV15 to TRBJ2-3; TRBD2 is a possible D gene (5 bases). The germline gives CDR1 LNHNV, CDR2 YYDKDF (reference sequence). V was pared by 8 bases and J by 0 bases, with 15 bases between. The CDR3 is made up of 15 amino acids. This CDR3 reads CATRLSGTSTDTQYF. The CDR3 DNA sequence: TGTGCCACCCGACTCAGCGGCACTAGCACAGATACGCAGTATTTT.

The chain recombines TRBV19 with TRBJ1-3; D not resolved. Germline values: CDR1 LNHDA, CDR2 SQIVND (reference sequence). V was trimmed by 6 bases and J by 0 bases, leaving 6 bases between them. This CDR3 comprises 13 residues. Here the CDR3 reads CASRKSSGNTIYF. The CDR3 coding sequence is TGTGCCAGTAGAAAGAGCTCTGGAAACACCATATATTTT.

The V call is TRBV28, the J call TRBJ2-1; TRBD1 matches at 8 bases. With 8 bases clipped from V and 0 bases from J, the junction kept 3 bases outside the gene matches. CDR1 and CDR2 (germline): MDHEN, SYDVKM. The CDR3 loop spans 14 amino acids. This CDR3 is CASDGTGSYNEQFF. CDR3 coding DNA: TGTGCCAGCGACGGGACAGGCTCCTACAATGAGCAGTTCTTC.

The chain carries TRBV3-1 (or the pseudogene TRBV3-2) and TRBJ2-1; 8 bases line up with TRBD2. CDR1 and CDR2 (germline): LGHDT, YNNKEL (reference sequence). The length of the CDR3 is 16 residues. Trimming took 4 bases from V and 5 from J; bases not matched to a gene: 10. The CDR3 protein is CASSRLGSGSNNEQFF. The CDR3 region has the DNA TGTGCCAGCAGCCGACTGGGGAGCGGGAGTAACAATGAGCAGTTCTTC.

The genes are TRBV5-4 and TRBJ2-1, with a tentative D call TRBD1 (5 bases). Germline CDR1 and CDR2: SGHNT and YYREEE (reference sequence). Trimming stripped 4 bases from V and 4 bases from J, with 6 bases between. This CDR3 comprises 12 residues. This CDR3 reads CASSRGYNEQFF. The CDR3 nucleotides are TGTGCCAGCAGCAGGGGTTACAATGAGCAGTTCTTC.

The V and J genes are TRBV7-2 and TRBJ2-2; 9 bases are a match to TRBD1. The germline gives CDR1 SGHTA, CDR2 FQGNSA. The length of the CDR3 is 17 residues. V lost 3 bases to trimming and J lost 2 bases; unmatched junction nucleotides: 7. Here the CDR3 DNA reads TGTGCCAGCAGCTTCCCGGACAGGGGCGTAAACACCGGGGAGCTGTTTTTT. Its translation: CASSFPDRGVNTGELFF.

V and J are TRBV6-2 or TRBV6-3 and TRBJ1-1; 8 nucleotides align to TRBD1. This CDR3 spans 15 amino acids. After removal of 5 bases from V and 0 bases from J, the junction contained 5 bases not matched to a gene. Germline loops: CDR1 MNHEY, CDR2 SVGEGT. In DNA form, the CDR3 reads TGTGCCAGCAGTGGACAGGGTGGGCTGAACACTGAAGCTTTCTTT. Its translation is CASSGQGGLNTEAFF.

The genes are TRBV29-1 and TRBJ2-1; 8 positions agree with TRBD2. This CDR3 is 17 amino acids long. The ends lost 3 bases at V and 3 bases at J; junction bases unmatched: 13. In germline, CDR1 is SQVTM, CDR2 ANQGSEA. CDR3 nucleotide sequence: TGCAGCGTTGATTCGACGAGAAGTAGCGGGGACTACAATGAGCAGTTCTTC. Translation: CSVDSTRSSGDYNEQFF.

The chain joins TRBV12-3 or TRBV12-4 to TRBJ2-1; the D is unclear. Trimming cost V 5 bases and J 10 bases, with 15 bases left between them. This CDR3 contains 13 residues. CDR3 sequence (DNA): TGTGCCAGCAGTGTGGCTAGGCAAGACGAGCAGTTCTTC. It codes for CASSVARQDEQFF.

The DNA of the CDR3 is TGTGCCAGCAGCTCTCGAGTAGACAATGAGCAGTTCTTC. Translating it yields CASSSRVDNEQFF. V and J are TRBV7-3 and TRBJ2-1; D call uncertain. Germline CDR1 reads SGHTA; CDR2 reads FQGTGA. The CDR3 contains 13 residues. The germline V and J ends were trimmed by 4 bases and 5 bases, with 9 bases remaining between them.

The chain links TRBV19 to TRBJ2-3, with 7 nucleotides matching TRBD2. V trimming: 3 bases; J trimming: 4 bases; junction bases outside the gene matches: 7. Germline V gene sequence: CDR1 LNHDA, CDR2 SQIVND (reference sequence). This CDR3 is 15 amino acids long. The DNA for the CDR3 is TGTGCCAGTAGTATTTTAGCGGGCTTTTCAGATACGCAGTATTTT. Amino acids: CASSILAGFSDTQYF.